These 5 T cell receptor beta chains came from one sample sequenced in a study of radiotherapy plus CTLA-4 blockade in lung cancer. Clones were read by immunoSEQ multiplex PCR, and TCRdb kept only the in-frame ones, dropping some. The table records about 97,000 clones, 65% to 80% of them present only once. Specimen: peripheral blood, collected from a patient treated with radiotherapy plus ipilimumab. The receptors stem from a human donor with non-small cell lung cancer who had a partial response to radiotherapy plus ipilimumab. Some clones in this sample may be carry-over from other donors' samples.

This clone was counted ten times or more. This rearrangement joins TRBV10-3 to TRBJ2-7; the D is unclear. Trimming stripped 4 bases from V and 2 bases from J, with 12 bases between. The CDR3 length is 14 residues. Per germline, CDR1 ENHRY and CDR2 SYGVKD. The CDR3 reads CAISAIQATYEQYF. The CDR3 nucleotides read TGTGCCATCAGTGCCATTCAGGCAACCTACGAGCAGTACTTC.

Concerning this clone itself: The same CDR3 arises from other DNA sequences in this sample as well. V usage is TRBV7-2 and J usage is TRBJ1-5; maybe TRBD1 (5 bases). V gave up 1 base and J gave up 4 bases, with 11 bases separating them. The CDR3 length is 15 residues. Germline CDR1 reads SGHTA; CDR2 reads FQGNSA. The CDR3 region has the DNA TGTGCCAGCAGCTTAGGCGGGGGTCTTAATCAGCCCCAGCATTTT. It specifies CASSLGGGLNQPQHF.

This clone was detected only a few times. V and J are TRBV7-9 and TRBJ1-5, with D tentatively TRBD1 (5 bases). The V gene's germline CDR1 is SEHNR and CDR2 FQNEAQ (reference sequence). CDR3 length: 16 residues. Between the trimmed V and J ends, which lost 4 bases and 6 bases, there was a span of 19 bases. In nucleotides, the CDR3 is TGTGCCAGCAGCTCCCTCCAGGGAAGGGGTGGTCAGCCCCAGCATTTT. Translated, it gives CASSSLQGRGGQPQHF.

The chain employs TRBV30 and TRBJ2-5; weak D call: TRBD2 (5 bases). The CDR3 consists of 13 residues. V shed 4 bases and J shed 7 bases, with 16 bases lying between them. Germline V gene lookup returns CDR1 GTSNPN and CDR2 SVGIG (reference sequence). The CDR3 nucleotides read TGTGCCTGGACCCAAGGACTCGATGGGACCCAGTACTTC. Protein sequence: CAWTQGLDGTQYF.

This clone was observed once. V is TRBV6-1 and J is TRBJ1-2; a weak D match, TRBD1 (6 bases). Between the trimmed V and J ends, which lost 6 bases and 4 bases, there was a span of 12 bases. Germline CDR1 and CDR2: MNHNS and SASEGT. The CDR3 is made up of 13 amino acids. CDR3 bases: TGTGCCAGCAGGGAACAGGGAGGCTATGGCTACACCTTC. Translated, it gives CASREQGGYGYTF.